The rows below give T cell receptor beta chains drawn from one sample of a study of cytomegalovirus exposure and HLA in healthy donors. Clones were read by immunoSEQ multiplex PCR, and TCRdb kept only the in-frame ones, dropping some. The data show 220,000 or so clones, around 73% seen once. Sequencing was performed on PBMCs. The source is a male donor in good health and CMV-seronegative. CDR3s include the opening cysteine and the closing phenylalanine or tryptophan. Fields, in order: clone size, CDR3 length, J gene, V gene, D gene, CDR3 DNA, CDR3 protein. D genes are given only for firm matches. Some rows mark clone size as missing; the rest say once, few, many or name a class of expanded clone.

>.|13|TRBJ2-5|TRBV11-2|.
TGTGCCAGCAGCCCCCCGGTCCGAGAGACCCAGTACTTC
CASSPPVRETQYF
>.|15|TRBJ2-4|TRBV27|TRBD1
TGTGCCAGCAGTCCTCGGGACAGGGGAAGAAACATTCAGTACTTC
CASSPRDRGRNIQYF
>.|14|TRBJ2-1|TRBV15|TRBD2
TGTGCCACCGCGGGGGGTAGCTCCTACAATGAGCAGTTCTTC
CATAGGSSYNEQFF
>.|14|TRBJ2-4|TRBV19|TRBD1
TGTGCCAGTGAGGACAGGGGGCTCGAAAACATTCAGTACTTC
CASEDRGLENIQYF
>.|14|TRBJ2-1|TRBV28|.
TGTGCCAGCAGGGCCATTGGTGAATACAATGAGCAGTTCTTC
CASRAIGEYNEQFF
>.|16|TRBJ1-5|TRBV28|.
TGTGCCAGCAGGCGGGGAGGGTTCCCCGACAATCAGCCCCAGCATTTT
CASRRGGFPDNQPQHF
>.|12|TRBJ1-1|TRBV6-6|.
TGTGCCAGCAGGGAGGGGATGGGGTCAGCTTTCTTT
CASREGMGSAFF
>.|16|TRBJ1-3|TRBV6-5|.
TGTGCCAGCAGTTACTCGAGGTCGGTGCGGCGAAACACCATATATTTT
CASSYSRSVRRNTIYF
>once|18|TRBJ2-3|TRBV9|.
TGTGCCAGCAGCGTAGAATCTGGCCAGACTCAGATCACAGATACGCAGTATTTT
CASSVESGQTQITDTQYF
>few|13|TRBJ2-1|TRBV7-3|TRBD2
TGTGCCAGCAGCCCTCGGACTAGCGGGGAGCAGTTCTTC
CASSPRTSGEQFF
>.|15|TRBJ2-4|TRBV6-1|TRBD2
TGTGCCAGCAGTGCCCTAGCGGGGATCAAAAACATTCAGTACTTC
CASSALAGIKNIQYF
>.|13|TRBJ2-5|TRBV7-2|TRBD1
TGTGCCAGCAGCTTCGGGACAGAAGAGACCCAGTACTTC
CASSFGTEETQYF
>.|16|TRBJ2-1|TRBV7-2|TRBD2
TGTGCCAGCAGCTTAAGGCTAGCGGGACTCTACAATGAGCAGTTCTTC
CASSLRLAGLYNEQFF
>few|17|TRBJ1-1|TRBV7-9|.
TGTGCCAGCAGCCTCACGCTAATCAGGGTGGGGAACACTGAAGCTTTCTTT
CASSLTLIRVGNTEAFF
>few|14|TRBJ1-2|TRBV6-1|TRBD1
TGTGCCAGCAGCCCGGAGGCAGGGGGCTATGGCTACACCTTC
CASSPEAGGYGYTF
>.|16|TRBJ2-7|TRBV9|.
TGTGCCAGCAGCTTCCTCCCCGGAGGGGACGAGGGCGAGCAGTACTTC
CASSFLPGGDEGEQYF
>.|14|TRBJ1-4|TRBV9|.
TGTGCCAGCAGCGACAGTGCAACTAATGAAAAACTGTTTTTT
CASSDSATNEKLFF
>.|15|TRBJ2-7|TRBV6-1|TRBD2
TGTGCCAGCAGTGAAGCGACTAGCGAAGAATACGAGCAGTACTTC
CASSEATSEEYEQYF
>.|15|TRBJ2-2|TRBV5-1|.
TGCGCCAGCAGCCCGAAGAGGGAAAACACCGGGGAGCTGTTTTTT
CASSPKRENTGELFF
>.|14|TRBJ2-3|TRBV6-5|TRBD1
TGTGCCAGCAGTCCGAGGACAGGGATGGATACGCAGTATTTT
CASSPRTGMDTQYF
>once|13|TRBJ1-5|TRBV6-1|TRBD1
TGTGCCAGCAGCCGGGACAGGGAGATTCCCCAGCATTTT
CASSRDREIPQHF
>.|17|TRBJ1-5|TRBV5-6|.
TGTGCCAGCAGCTTTTGGGGAACGGACAGACGCAATCAGCCCCAGCATTTT
CASSFWGTDRRNQPQHF
>.|11|TRBJ1-1|TRBV6-5|TRBD1
TGTGCCAGCAGTCAGGGGGCTGAAGCTTTCTTT
CASSQGAEAFF
>.|16|TRBJ2-7|TRBV5-4|TRBD2
TGTGCCAGCAGCTTTCGGAGCGGGGGCCTTTCCTACGAGCAGTACTTC
CASSFRSGGLSYEQYF
>.|15|TRBJ2-1|TRBV1|.
TGCACCAGCAGCCGGTATAGGCCCCCGGGGAATGAGCAGTTCTTC
CTSSRYRPPGNEQFF
>.|15|TRBJ2-5|TRBV5-4|TRBD2
TGTGCCAGCTCGGGACTAGCGGGAGGGGAAGAGACCCAGTACTTC
CASSGLAGGEETQYF
>.|13|TRBJ2-5|TRBV5-1|.
TGCGCCAGCAGCCGTGGCGACAAAGAGACCCAGTACTTC
CASSRGDKETQYF
>.|15|TRBJ2-1|TRBV13|TRBD2
TGTGCCAGCAGCCGGGGTCCTAGCGGGACTACCGAGCAGTTCTTC
CASSRGPSGTTEQFF
>.|14|TRBJ2-3|TRBV5-4|TRBD1
TGTGCCAGCAGCTTCGGGACAGGGCCAGATACGCAGTATTTT
CASSFGTGPDTQYF
>few|19|TRBJ2-1|TRBV9|TRBD2
TGTGCCAGCAGCGTACCTAGCGGGCCAGGCCGGAGCTCCTACAATGAGCAGTTCTTC
CASSVPSGPGRSSYNEQFF
>.|12|TRBJ2-7|TRBV5-1|.
TGCGCCAGCAGCAGGGGTACTGGCGAGCAGTACTTC
CASSRGTGEQYF
>few|15|TRBJ1-6|TRBV5-8|TRBD1
TGTGCCAGCAGCCAGTGGACAGGGGGGAATTCACCCCTCCACTTT
CASSQWTGGNSPLHF
>.|16|TRBJ2-1|TRBV6-5|TRBD2
TGTGCCAGCAGTTACTCGAAAGCGGGAGGACGGAATGAGCAGTTCTTC
CASSYSKAGGRNEQFF
>.|13|TRBJ1-2|TRBV10-2|TRBD1
TGCGCCAGCAGTATGACAGGGGCGGATGGCTACACCTTC
CASSMTGADGYTF
>few|15|TRBJ2-2|TRBV11-1|.
TGTGCCAGCAGCTTGGTCAGGGGAACCACCGGGGAGCTGTTTTTT
CASSLVRGTTGELFF
>.|13|TRBJ1-3|TRBV11-2|.
TGTGCCAGCAGCCCAGGGTTTCGAAACACCATATATTTT
CASSPGFRNTIYF
>.|18|TRBJ2-3|TRBV10-2|TRBD2
TGCGCCAGCAGCGTGCTAGCGGGGACCCCAGGTGGCACAGATACGCAGTATTTT
CASSVLAGTPGGTDTQYF
>.|13|TRBJ2-2|TRBV9|.
TGTGCCAGCAGCGAGGGGTTTGCCGGGGAGCTGTTTTTT
CASSEGFAGELFF
>.|13|TRBJ1-5|TRBV6-1|.
TGTGCCAGCAGTGAAAATCGGTTTCAGCCCCAGCATTTT
CASSENRFQPQHF
>.|14|TRBJ1-6|TRBV18|.
TGTGCCAGCTCACCCTCCTGGGGCGATTCACCCCTCCACTTT
CASSPSWGDSPLHF
>.|16|TRBJ1-1|TRBV9|.
TGTGCCAGCAGCGTAGAGACAGGTCGGATGGTCACTGAAGCTTTCTTT
CASSVETGRMVTEAFF
>.|15|TRBJ2-7|TRBV19|TRBD1
TGTGCCAGTAGTATGTTGGGACAGAGTTTCCACGAGCAGTACTTC
CASSMLGQSFHEQYF
>.|16|TRBJ2-2|TRBV9|.
TGTGCCAGCAGCGTAGAGCTCGGGGCGGGGACCGGGGAGCTGTTTTTT
CASSVELGAGTGELFF
>.|14|TRBJ2-2|TRBV7-8|.
TGTGCCAGCAGCTTAGTCATGAACACCGGGGAGCTGTTTTTT
CASSLVMNTGELFF
>.|14|TRBJ1-1|TRBV18|.
TGTGCCAGCTCACCAGACTTGGCTAACACTGAAGCTTTCTTT
CASSPDLANTEAFF
>few|14|TRBJ1-1|TRBV5-5|.
TGTGCCAGCAGAGCCAGGGAACAGAACACTGAAGCTTTCTTT
CASRAREQNTEAFF
>.|13|TRBJ1-2|TRBV28|TRBD1
TGTGCCAGCAGTTCTTCAACAGGGGGTGGCTACACCTTC
CASSSSTGGGYTF
>.|15|TRBJ1-5|TRBV7-5|.
TGTGCCAGAATCCCCGGACAGGGTGGCAATCAGCCCCAGCATTTT
CARIPGQGGNQPQHF
>.|16|TRBJ2-3|TRBV19|.
TGTGCCAGTAGTATATCCCAACTATTCGGCACAGATACGCAGTATTTT
CASSISQLFGTDTQYF
>.|13|TRBJ2-1|TRBV6-5|.
TGTGCCAGCAGTCGCACTGATTGGAGTGAGCAGTTCTTC
CASSRTDWSEQFF
>few|14|TRBJ2-7|TRBV4-1|.
TGCGCCAGCAGCCAAGCAGACAGTGATTACGAGCAGTACTTC
CASSQADSDYEQYF
>.|13|TRBJ2-1|TRBV19|.
TGTGCCAGTAGTATGTCCAGGGGTGTTGAGCAGTTCTTC
CASSMSRGVEQFF
>.|13|TRBJ1-2|TRBV5-6|.
TGTGCCAGCAGCCTGGGGAGGAACTATGGCTACACCTTC
CASSLGRNYGYTF
>.|18|TRBJ2-6|TRBV19|TRBD1
TGTGCCAGTAGTATAGATGGGACAGGCGACTCTGGGGCCAACGTCCTGACTTTC
CASSIDGTGDSGANVLTF